The 20 T cell receptor beta chains presented below share a single source sample, sequenced in a study of shared clonotypes between healthy human individuals. CD45RO negativity and positive selection for CCR7 defined naive CD8 cells, a population that excluded terminally differentiated effector memory CD45RA+ cells. TCRdb keeps only in-frame clones here, not all; method: immunoSEQ multiplex PCR. The sample gives about 2.2 million clones, 85% to 95% of which show up once; around 1.7% is in the top ten. The source material was naive CD8+ T cells from PBMCs. The receptors stem from a man between 18 and 29 years old in good health. Some clones in this sample may be carry-over from other donors' samples.

Only one count was recorded for this clone. The genes are TRBV5-1 and TRBJ1-4; D call uncertain. The CDR3 runs to 16 residues. Deletions cut 1 base from V and 0 bases from J, with 10 bases between. Germline V lookup: CDR1 SGHRS, CDR2 YFSETQ. The CDR3 is CASSLREPSTNEKLFF. DNA for the CDR3: TGCGCCAGCAGCTTGAGGGAGCCCTCAACTAATGAAAAACTGTTTTTT.

The gene calls are TRBV27 and TRBJ2-1, with TRBD2 identical over 12 bases. Trimming took 3 bases from V and 9 from J; bases not matched to a gene: 9. The CDR3 spans 16 residues. CDR1 is MNHEY and CDR2 is SMNVEV in the germline V gene (reference sequence). The CDR3 DNA follows: TGTGCCAGCAGTTTGAGGCGACTAGCGGGAGACGGTGAGCAGTTCTTC. Protein: CASSLRRLAGDGEQFF.

In DNA, the CDR3 is TGCGCCAGCAGCCAACGGAGGGGGCTCTATGGCTACACCTTC. This translates into CASSQRRGLYGYTF. J is TRBJ1-2 and V is TRBV4-3, with 7 bases matching TRBD1. Germline trimming cut 2 bases from V and 4 bases from J; bases unmatched to any gene: 4. CDR3 size: 14 residues. CDR1 LGHNA and CDR2 YSLEER come from the germline V gene.

The CDR3 protein is CASSEVGQFNEKLFF. The CDR3 DNA reads TGTGCCAGCAGTGAGGTAGGGCAGTTTAATGAAAAACTGTTTTTT. The chain links TRBV25-1 to TRBJ1-4; no clear D gene. V lost 3 bases and J lost 4, with 12 bases in between. The CDR3 loop spans 15 amino acids. CDR1 and CDR2 from the germline V gene are MGHDK and SYGVNS.

The chain combines TRBV11-1 with TRBJ2-5, with 7 bases matching TRBD2. Trimming cost V 5 bases and J 2 bases; bases outside gene matches: 5. This CDR3 comprises 14 residues. CDR1 is SGHAT and CDR2 is FQDESV in the germline V gene (reference sequence). The DNA of the CDR3 is TGTGCCAGCAGCCCATCCGGGGGGCAAGAGACCCAGTACTTC. Translation: CASSPSGGQETQYF.

V and J are TRBV10-2 and TRBJ1-1, with unresolved D. The CDR3 runs to 12 residues. Germline lookup yields CDR1 WSHSY and CDR2 SAAADI. Trimming cost V 7 bases and J 1 base, with 7 bases left between them. In DNA form, the CDR3 reads TGCGCCAGCATGGGCACGAACACTGAAGCTTTCTTT. Its protein is CASMGTNTEAFF.

In the case of this clone: This sample includes further DNA sequences coding for the same CDR3. This chain joins TRBV28 and TRBJ1-1; no firm D call. Germline CDR1 and CDR2: MDHEN and SYDVKM. The ends were cut back, 3 bases at V and 1 base at J, with 6 bases in the middle. This CDR3 has 13 residues. In nucleotides, the CDR3 is TGTGCCAGCAGTTTTGGGCCGAACACTGAAGCTTTCTTT. This gives the protein CASSFGPNTEAFF.

The chain uses TRBV10-1 and TRBJ1-1, with TRBD1 matching over 9 bases. Germline V gene data show CDR1 as WNHNN and CDR2 as SYGVQD (reference sequence). J gave up 3 bases and V 2 bases, and 4 bases lay outside the gene matches. This CDR3 region has 15 residues. The CDR3 sequence is CASSENRGRDTEAFF. The CDR3 coding sequence is TGCGCCAGCAGTGAGAACAGGGGGCGCGACACTGAAGCTTTCTTT.

The rearrangement joins TRBV7-9 to TRBJ2-7; 8 bases align to TRBD1. The V and J ends lost 1 base and 2 bases, in that order; junction bases with no gene match: 10. Germline V CDR1 and CDR2: SEHNR, FQNEAQ (reference sequence). The CDR3 loop spans 17 amino acids. This CDR3 reads CASSLGGTGTGAYEQYF. The DNA for the CDR3 is TGTGCCAGCAGCTTAGGAGGCACCGGGACAGGAGCCTACGAGCAGTACTTC.

The chain carries TRBV7-6 and TRBJ1-1; no clear D. CDR1 is SGHVS and CDR2 is FNYEAQ in the germline V gene. This CDR3 has 12 residues. V was cut by 3 bases and J by 5 bases, with 7 bases left in between. CDR3 protein: CASSLLTTEAFF. CDR3 sequence (DNA): TGTGCCAGCAGCTTGCTAACGACTGAAGCTTTCTTT.

The chain uses TRBV5-1 and TRBJ2-7; the D gene is possibly TRBD1 (6 bases). CDR1 is SGHRS and CDR2 is YFSETQ in the germline V gene. Trimming removed 4 bases at V and 2 bases at J, with 16 bases between. The CDR3 extends over 15 amino acids. CDR3 coding DNA: TGCGCCAGCAGCCCACCGTTGGACAGAGCCTACGAGCAGTACTTC. Protein product: CASSPPLDRAYEQYF.

V and J are TRBV29-1 and TRBJ1-2; possible D gene TRBD1, 5 bases. This CDR3 contains 13 residues. Germline V CDR1 and CDR2: SQVTM, ANQGSEA. With 5 bases removed from V and 5 bases from J, the gap between germline ends came to 15 bases. CDR3 DNA: TGCAGCGTTCCCTCCAGGGTGGAGTATGGCTACACCTTC. It encodes CSVPSRVEYGYTF.

The rearrangement links TRBV5-4 to TRBJ2-2; perhaps TRBD2 as D (6 bases). Trimming left V 6 bases short and J 0 bases short, with 12 bases between. The CDR3 runs to 15 residues. The germline gives CDR1 SGHNT, CDR2 YYREEE (reference sequence). This CDR3 reads CASTPGEANTGELFF. CDR3 bases: TGTGCCAGCACGCCGGGAGAAGCGAACACCGGGGAGCTGTTTTTT.

J is TRBJ2-6 and V is TRBV2, with TRBD1 matching over 11 bases. The CDR3 has 18 residues. Germline assignment: CDR1 SNHLY and CDR2 FYNNEI. The V segment lost 5 bases and the J segment 2 bases; nucleotides outside the gene matches: 8. This CDR3 reads CASSTSGTGGAGANVLTF. CDR3 sequence (DNA): TGTGCCAGCAGTACCTCCGGGACAGGGGGTGCTGGGGCCAACGTCCTGACTTTC.

This chain connects TRBV7-9 to TRBJ2-2; TRBD1 aligns across 7 bases. The CDR3 loop spans 18 amino acids. Germline CDR1 reads SEHNR; CDR2 reads FQNEAQ (reference sequence). Unmatched junction bases numbered 8, after V lost 1 base and J lost 0 bases. The CDR3 protein is CASSLEGAITPNTGELFF. The CDR3 nucleotides are TGTGCCAGCAGCTTAGAGGGGGCCATAACCCCGAACACCGGGGAGCTGTTTTTT.

The chain uses TRBV29-1 and TRBJ2-7; 12 bases map to TRBD2. Unmatched junction bases numbered 10, after V lost 4 bases and J lost 3 bases. The CDR3 is made up of 16 amino acids. CDR1 is SQVTM, CDR2 ANQGSEA, per germline. The CDR3 nucleotides are TGCAGCGTTGCAGGACTAGCGGGATCCCTGAGCTACGAGCAGTACTTC. Amino acids: CSVAGLAGSLSYEQYF.

V and J are TRBV29-1 and TRBJ2-7; D possibly corresponds to TRBD2 (7 bases). There are 14 residues in the CDR3. From germline, CDR1 is SQVTM and CDR2 ANQGSEA. The germline V and J ends were trimmed by 7 bases and 0 bases, with 16 bases remaining between them. The CDR3 loop is CSARGGDLSYEQYF. CDR3 DNA: TGCAGCGCCCGAGGGGGGGACCTCTCCTACGAGCAGTACTTC.

This clone has just one count. The chain is built from TRBV6-6 and TRBJ2-1; D is undetermined. V was cut by 2 bases and J by 4 bases, with 15 bases left in between. Germline CDR1 is MNHNY and CDR2 is SVGAGI (reference sequence). The CDR3 covers 16 residues. CDR3 DNA: TGTGCCAGCAGTTACCCCGCGGATCGATTGTACAATGAGCAGTTCTTC. It translates to CASSYPADRLYNEQFF.

Details on this clone: This specimen includes other DNA sequences encoding the same CDR3. The genes are TRBV6-5 and TRBJ1-2; no clear D gene. V lost 2 bases and J lost 8, with 6 bases in between. The germline V gene has CDR1 MNHEY and CDR2 SVGAGI. There are 11 residues in the CDR3. CDR3 amino acids: CASSYGGGYTF. In DNA form, the CDR3 reads TGTGCCAGCAGTTACGGCGGGGGCTACACCTTC.

In nucleotides, the CDR3 is TGTGCCAGCAGTTTTGGCACAGGGTGGAGTGGTCAGCCCCAGCATTTT. Amino acid sequence: CASSFGTGWSGQPQHF. V gene TRBV28 combines with J gene TRBJ1-5; D is perhaps TRBD1 (6 bases). Germline-derived CDR1 and CDR2 are MDHEN and SYDVKM. Trimming pared 3 bases from V and 6 bases from J, leaving 18 bases between. The CDR3 extends over 16 amino acids.